This record concerns one TCR beta chain sequence. The target antigen is unknown. This specimen includes other DNA sequences encoding the same CDR3. The data derive from a study of T cell responses to AZD1222 COVID-19 vaccine. The germline V gene has CDR1 ENHRY and CDR2 SYGVKD. The trim removed 8 bases at V and 2 bases at J, leaving 17 bases unmatched. The CDR3 loop spans 17 amino acids. Sequencing was performed with immunoSEQ multiplex PCR; in TCRdb, only in-frame clones are kept and a portion is missing. The data contain about 85,000 clones, approximately 88% of them singletons. General study points: Reports indicate that nearly half of spike-specific TCRs are directed at unmutated variant regions. Baseline testing showed seropositivity in only a handful of AZD1222 recipients.

The chain joins TRBV10-3 to TRBJ2-7; TRBD2 matches at 8 bases. Sequencing was performed on peripheral blood, taken on day 0 of AZD1222 vaccination. The source is an adult in good health. CDR3 nucleotides: TGTGCCATCCGTGGGGGCCCCGAAACGGGGGGGACCTACGAGCAGTACTTC. This codes for CAIRGGPETGGTYEQYF.